These 13 T cell receptor beta chains originate from one sample sequenced in a study of T cells in localized non-small cell lung cancer. Sequencing used immunoSEQ multiplex PCR; TCRdb keeps in-frame clones, though not all of them. The table has roughly 30,000 clones, 88% seen once. Sequenced here: peripheral blood mononuclear cells, sampled before any cancer treatment. Every receptor here comes from a woman aged 35 to 70 with stage III lung adenocarcinoma.

This chain links TRBV7-6 with TRBJ2-7; possibly TRBD1 for D (6 bases). The V end lost 4 bases, the J end lost 0 bases, and 10 bases lay between the germline ends. The CDR3 is made up of 14 amino acids. Per germline, CDR1 SGHVS and CDR2 FNYEAQ. The DNA of the CDR3 is TGTGCCAGCAGCTCACAGGGATCCTCCTACGAGCAGTACTTC. Protein product: CASSSQGSSYEQYF.

The count of this clone is one. The V gene is TRBV15, the J gene TRBJ2-2, with unresolved D. The ends were cut back, 3 bases at V and 6 bases at J, with 8 bases in the middle. Germline CDR1 LNHNV, CDR2 YYDKDF (reference sequence). The CDR3 totals 13 residues. The CDR3 sequence: CATSSGQSGELFF. CDR3 bases: TGTGCCACCAGCAGCGGTCAATCCGGGGAGCTGTTTTTT.

This chain joins TRBV7-2 and TRBJ2-5, with D unresolved. The CDR3 totals 13 residues. The V gene's germline CDR1 is SGHTA and CDR2 FQGNSA. Trimming left V 0 bases short and J 4 bases short, with 6 bases between. CDR3 DNA sequence: TGTGCCAGCAGCTTAGCGTACGGAGAGACCCAGTACTTC. This translates into CASSLAYGETQYF.

Within the sample, this clone is medium-sized (0.01 to 0.1%). Other DNA sequences within the sample encode an identical CDR3. V is TRBV4-1 and J is TRBJ1-6, with D perhaps matching TRBD1 (6 bases). The CDR3 runs 16 residues. V was cut by 1 base and J by 5 bases, with 12 bases left in between. CDR1 and CDR2 from the germline V gene are MGHRA and YSYEKL. The CDR3 DNA follows: TGCGCCAGCAGCCAAGTGGGACAAGGGGATAATTCACCCCTCCACTTT. Translating it yields CASSQVGQGDNSPLHF.

The V and J genes are TRBV5-6 and TRBJ2-2, with D hard to call. This CDR3 is built from 15 residues. V gave up 0 bases and J gave up 0 bases, with 6 bases separating them. CDR1 is SGHDT and CDR2 is YYEEEE in the germline V gene. CDR3 amino acids: CASSLGQTNTGELFF. Here the CDR3 DNA reads TGTGCCAGCAGCTTGGGGCAGACGAACACCGGGGAGCTGTTTTTT.

This clone showed up just once. The chain couples TRBV2 to TRBJ1-2, with D perhaps matching TRBD1 (6 bases). The CDR3 extends over 13 amino acids. The germline gives CDR1 SNHLY, CDR2 FYNNEI. The V and J ends lost 5 bases and 1 base respectively, with 8 bases between them. The CDR3: CASSRDINYGYTF. For the CDR3, the DNA is TGTGCCAGCAGTCGGGACATTAACTATGGCTACACCTTC.

The gene calls are TRBV5-1 and TRBJ2-7; D might be TRBD2 (6 bases). This CDR3 contains 15 residues. CDR1 SGHRS and CDR2 YFSETQ come from the germline V gene. Trimming stripped 4 bases from V and 6 bases from J, with 20 bases between. CDR3 amino acids: CASSPRDFLSGEQYF. CDR3 DNA: TGCGCCAGCAGCCCAAGGGACTTCCTGTCGGGCGAGCAGTACTTC.

V is TRBV19 and J is TRBJ1-6, with D tentatively TRBD1 (6 bases). The CDR3 contains 14 residues. The ends were cut back, 5 bases at V and 6 bases at J, with 11 bases in the middle. Germline CDR1 and CDR2: LNHDA and SQIVND (reference sequence). CDR3 nucleotide sequence: TGTGCCAGTAGTTACACAGGGCTTAATTCACCCCTCCACTTT. This translates into CASSYTGLNSPLHF.

V gene TRBV7-3 combines with J gene TRBJ2-1; a weak D match, TRBD2 (6 bases). V shed 3 bases and J shed 9 bases, with 15 bases lying between them. The germline CDR1 and CDR2 sequences are SGHTA and FQGTGA. The CDR3 is 14 amino acids. CDR3 protein: CASSLGTSLGEQFF. CDR3 sequence (DNA): TGTGCCAGCAGCTTGGGGACTTCCCTTGGTGAGCAGTTCTTC.

This sequence joins TRBV30 and TRBJ1-5; weak D call: TRBD1 (6 bases). This CDR3 region has 13 residues. The ends were cut back, 1 base at V and 9 bases at J, with 13 bases in the middle. Germline CDR1 and CDR2: GTSNPN and SVGIG (reference sequence). CDR3: CAWSGQGLGPQHF. CDR3 DNA sequence: TGTGCCTGGAGTGGGCAGGGGTTAGGGCCCCAGCATTTT. Full variable domain (missing parts from reference TRBV30 and TRBJ1-5): SQTIHQWPATLVQPVGSPLSLECTVEGTSNPNLYWYRQAAGRGLQLLFYSVGIGQISSEVPQNLSASRPQDRQFILSSKKLLLSDSGFYLCAWSGQGLGPQHFGDGTRLSIL.

V is TRBV19 and J is TRBJ2-7, with 8 bases lining up with TRBD1. This CDR3 region has 15 residues. CDR1 is LNHDA and CDR2 is SQIVND in the germline V gene (reference sequence). Trimming took 6 bases from V and 3 from J; bases not matched to a gene: 10. This chain's CDR3 is CASRTRPQGGYEQYF. In DNA form, the CDR3 reads TGTGCCAGTAGAACTCGTCCACAGGGGGGCTACGAGCAGTACTTC. Drawing the rest from reference TRBV19 and TRBJ2-7, the complete variable domain is DGGITQSPKYLFRKEGQNVTLSCEQNLNHDAMYWYRQDPGQGLRLIYYSQIVNDFQKGDIAEGYSVSREKKESFPLTVTSAQKNPTAFYLCASRTRPQGGYEQYFGPGTRLTVT.

The J gene is TRBJ2-3, the V gene TRBV19; unclear D gene. The V gene's germline CDR1 is LNHDA and CDR2 SQIVND (reference sequence). There are 15 residues in the CDR3. V was trimmed by 8 bases and J by 5 bases, leaving 20 bases between them. The DNA of the CDR3 is TGTGCCAGTTCCCCCCCCGGTGGTGGGCAAGATACGCAGTATTTT. Amino acid sequence: CASSPPGGGQDTQYF.

The chain uses TRBV4-2 and TRBJ2-7, with TRBD1 matching over 11 bases. There are 15 residues in the CDR3. V gave up 4 bases and J gave up 7 bases; unmatched junction bases: 9. Germline loops: CDR1 LGHNA, CDR2 YNFKEQ. CDR3 in amino acids: CASSPRDRGIQEQYF. The CDR3 bases are TGTGCCAGCAGCCCCCGGGACAGGGGGATTCAAGAGCAGTACTTC.